The 2 T cell receptor beta chains reported below all come from one sample, sequenced in a study of T-cell memory formation after mild COVID-19. TCRdb re-called the 5' RACE reads with MiXCR, one entry per CDR3 protein. The data hold 450,000 to 650,000 distinct CDR3 sequences, with roughly 21% observed a single time. The source material was PBMCs or a T cell subset sorted from them (not recorded which). The receptors were sampled from an adult woman who had mild COVID-19 (a few samples of this study predate the infection). Cell type and time point are not known.

This chain links TRBV7-2 with TRBJ2-7; TRBD2 matches at 9 bases. With V trimmed by 2 bases and J by 3 bases, 8 bases remained unmatched. Germline V gene data show CDR1 as SGHTA and CDR2 as FQGNSA. The CDR3 sequence is 16 residues long. The CDR3 nucleotides are TGTGCCAGCAGCTTACTAGCGGGACTAGGGTTCTACGAGCAGTACTTC. This sequence encodes CASSLLAGLGFYEQYF.

The table lists this clonotype with many counts. The chain combines TRBV7-6 with TRBJ2-6, with unresolved D. This CDR3 has 18 amino acids. V shed 5 bases and J shed 0 bases, with 17 bases lying between them. The V gene's germline CDR1 is SGHVS and CDR2 FNYEAQ. CDR3 in DNA: TGTGCCAGCAGCCCTGGGCCGCCTACATCCTCTGGGGCCAACGTCCTGACTTTC. Amino acids: CASSPGPPTSSGANVLTF.